Shown below are 18 T cell receptor beta chains from a single sample sequenced in a study of T cell repertoires in cytomegalovirus infection. Via MiXCR, TCRdb re-called the reads, giving one row per CDR3 protein. Here the sample spans nearly 550,000 distinct CDR3 sequences, 16% being singletons. Material for sequencing was CD8+ T cells from PBMCs. These receptors originate from a human donor in good health (CMV status not recorded). Some clones in this sample may be carry-over from other donors' samples.

The chain uses TRBV11-2 and TRBJ2-2; tentative D call: TRBD2 (5 bases). Per germline, CDR1 SGHAT and CDR2 FQNNGV. V was clipped by 2 bases and J by 6 bases, with 13 bases between them. The CDR3 covers 15 residues. This CDR3 reads CASSLWELAPGELFF. For the CDR3, the DNA is TGTGCCAGCAGCTTATGGGAGCTGGCCCCCGGGGAGCTGTTTTTT.

Notes on this clonotype: This could be a read error, since a much larger clone is one nucleotide away. The chain is built from TRBV12-3 or TRBV12-4 and TRBJ1-2, with D unclear. CDR3 length: 15 residues. Trimming left V 2 bases short and J 2 bases short, with 12 bases between. The CDR3 DNA sequence: TGTGCCAGCAGTTTAACGGGGTGGCAGAACTATGGCTACACCTTC. Protein product: CASSLTGWQNYGYTF.

The V and J genes are TRBV5-6 and TRBJ2-1; 8 positions agree with TRBD2. The germline gives CDR1 SGHDT, CDR2 YYEEEE. The V and J ends lost 4 bases and 5 bases, in that order; junction bases with no gene match: 11. CDR3 length: 16 amino acids. The chain's CDR3 is CASSLLLAGVNNEQFF. The CDR3 nucleotides are TGTGCCAGCAGCCTCCTCCTAGCGGGTGTTAACAATGAGCAGTTCTTC.

This clonotype was observed many times. The chain links TRBV11-2 to TRBJ1-1, with D possibly being TRBD1 (6 bases). CDR1 is SGHAT and CDR2 is FQNNGV in the germline V gene. The germline V and J ends were trimmed by 1 base and 1 base, with 7 bases remaining between them. This CDR3 spans 14 amino acids. CDR3 region: CASSLVTGNTEAFF. DNA of the CDR3: TGTGCCAGCAGCTTAGTGACAGGGAACACTGAAGCTTTCTTT.

At least ten counts were recorded for this clonotype. The chain couples TRBV7-9 to TRBJ2-6; no definite D call. The CDR3 is made up of 17 amino acids. Trimming took 1 base from V and 1 from J, leaving 11 bases between them. Germline V gene data show CDR1 as SEHNR and CDR2 as FQNEAQ (reference sequence). CDR3 in DNA: TGTGCCAGCAGCTTAGGGGTGAAAGGTTCTGGGGCCAACGTCCTGACTTTC. This gives the protein CASSLGVKGSGANVLTF.

This clonotype was seen once. A much larger clone is a single base away; this may be a read error. The V and J genes are TRBV7-3 and TRBJ1-5, with D tentatively TRBD1 (5 bases). V was clipped by 8 bases and J by 10 bases, with 18 bases between them. CDR3 length: 13 residues. Per germline, CDR1 SGHTA and CDR2 FQGTGA. Written as DNA, the CDR3 is TGTGCCAGCGCCGGGGGTACGTTGGACCCCCAGCATTTT. Translating gives CASAGGTLDPQHF.

This clonotype was counted only a few times. The V call is TRBV28, the J call TRBJ1-1; 9 bases are shared with TRBD1. Germline loops: CDR1 MDHEN, CDR2 SYDVKM. The length of the CDR3 is 13 residues. V was clipped by 7 bases and J by 7 bases; unmatched bases: 7. CDR3 coding DNA: TGTGCCAGCACTCCACAGGGGGCGGTTGAAGCTTTCTTT. Amino acids: CASTPQGAVEAFF.

This clonotype has at least ten counts. The J gene is TRBJ2-3, the V gene TRBV12-3 or TRBV12-4; tentative D call: TRBD2 (6 bases). The CDR3 is 16 residues long. V lost 1 base, J lost 0 bases, and 11 bases lay in between. CDR3 bases: TGTGCCAGCAGTTTAGGGAGGCGGGGCAGCACAGATACGCAGTATTTT. Translating it yields CASSLGRRGSTDTQYF.

This clonotype occurred many times. This rearrangement joins TRBV28 to TRBJ2-1; D may be TRBD2 (6 bases). Trimming shortened V by 5 bases and J by 5 bases, and 16 bases separated the two germline ends. Per germline, CDR1 MDHEN and CDR2 SYDVKM. This CDR3 comprises 15 residues. The CDR3 here is CASSPTSAGNNEQFF. CDR3 nucleotide sequence: TGTGCCAGCAGTCCTACCTCCGCGGGGAACAATGAGCAGTTCTTC.

This clonotype showed up many times. The chain couples TRBV10-3 to TRBJ2-7; possibly TRBD1 for D (5 bases). Per the germline V gene, CDR1 is ENHRY and CDR2 is SYGVKD. The CDR3 has 14 amino acids. Between the trimmed V and J ends, which lost 0 bases and 4 bases, there was a span of 10 bases. Here the CDR3 DNA reads TGTGCCATCAGTGAGTCTGGCAGGGTGTACGAGCAGTACTTC. Residues: CAISESGRVYEQYF.

In its sample, this clonotype was seen many times. The rearrangement links TRBV7-9 to TRBJ2-1; 11 nucleotides line up with TRBD1. After removal of 5 bases from V and 10 bases from J, the junction contained 16 bases not matched to a gene. This CDR3 has 17 residues. Germline values: CDR1 SEHNR, CDR2 FQNEAQ (reference sequence). The CDR3 bases are TGTGCCAGCAGCCACCCCCGAAGGGGGACAGGGGGTGGCGAGCAGTTCTTC. The encoded protein is CASSHPRRGTGGGEQFF.

This clonotype was observed a few times. The chain is built from TRBV4-2 and TRBJ2-3, with 7 bases that match TRBD2. CDR3 length: 16 residues. Germline V gene data show CDR1 as LGHNA and CDR2 as YNFKEQ. Trimming removed 4 bases from V and 5 bases from J; junction bases left unmatched: 12. The CDR3 coding sequence is TGTGCCAGCAGCCCAGCGGAGCGGGGATCAGGAGATACGCAGTATTTT. Its translation: CASSPAERGSGDTQYF.

The table lists this clonotype with many counts. Sequence at one end of the junction differs from germline and may be a read error. The chain has TRBV7-7 and TRBJ2-5; 9 nucleotides align to TRBD1. The CDR3 loop spans 15 amino acids. The germline V gene has CDR1 SSHAT and CDR2 FNYEAQ (reference sequence). The CDR3 coding sequence is TGTGCTAGCAGCTTAAGGGACAGGGACCAAGAGACCCAGTACTTC. Amino acids: CASSLRDRDQETQYF.

The V gene is TRBV30, the J gene TRBJ1-5; D gene uncertain. In germline, CDR1 is GTSNPN, CDR2 SVGIG (reference sequence). Trimming pared 0 bases from V and 3 bases from J, leaving 6 bases between. The CDR3 sequence is 13 residues long. The CDR3 reads CAWSVGFNQPQHF. The DNA for the CDR3 is TGTGCCTGGAGTGTGGGATTCAATCAGCCCCAGCATTTT.

This chain uses TRBV5-1 with TRBJ2-7; D gene unclear. The V end was cut by 3 bases, the J end by 3 bases, with 13 bases between. The CDR3 runs 14 residues. Germline lookup yields CDR1 SGHRS and CDR2 YFSETQ. The CDR3 is CASSSGSDHYEQYF. CDR3 DNA: TGCGCCAGCAGCTCCGGCTCTGATCACTACGAGCAGTACTTC.

This clonotype was observed a few times. The chain uses TRBV13 and TRBJ2-3, with 7 bases aligning to TRBD2. Losses at the gene ends were 5 bases for V and 2 bases for J; bases not matched to a gene: 7. CDR3 length: 15 residues. Germline V gene data show CDR1 as PRHDT and CDR2 as FYEKMQ (reference sequence). CDR3 DNA: TGTGCCAGCAGCCGCCGGGACTATAACACAGATACGCAGTATTTT. Its translation: CASSRRDYNTDTQYF.

This clonotype occurred a few times. The genes are TRBV14 and TRBJ2-7, with D tentatively TRBD1 (5 bases). Germline V CDR1 and CDR2: SGHDN, FVKESK. The CDR3 runs to 13 residues. V lost 1 base, J lost 7 bases, and 11 bases lay in between. CDR3 in amino acids: CASSQGRRQEQYF. The CDR3 coding sequence is TGTGCCAGCAGCCAAGGAAGGAGACAGGAGCAGTACTTC.

The chain uses TRBV9 and TRBJ2-5; 13 nucleotides match TRBD2. CDR1 and CDR2 (germline): SGDLS, YYNGEE. The V and J ends lost 3 bases and 7 bases, in that order; junction bases with no gene match: 9. CDR3 length: 16 residues. The CDR3 DNA is TGTGCCAGCAGCGGTACTAGCGGGGGGGCATTGGTGACCCAGTACTTC. It yields the protein CASSGTSGGALVTQYF.